Presented here are 20 T cell receptor beta chains from one specimen sequenced in a study of CD8+ T cells in alopecia areata. The authors extracted RNA and reverse transcribed it into cDNA as the sequencing template. Clones were read by immunoSEQ multiplex PCR, and TCRdb kept only the in-frame ones, dropping some. This sample yields 100,000 to 150,000 clones, of which around 48% are seen a single time; more than 9% belongs to the top ten. The specimen was NKG2D-low CD8+ T cells sorted from blood. The receptors derive from a human donor with alopecia areata.

In this sample, this clone turned up a few times. This sequence joins TRBV6-5 and TRBJ1-1; D gene uncertain. Trimming stripped 0 bases from V and 4 bases from J, with 9 bases between. The CDR3 spans 14 residues. From germline, CDR1 is MNHEY and CDR2 SVGAGI. Here the CDR3 DNA reads TGTGCCAGCAGTTACTCGGTAGGGTCCACTGAAGCTTTCTTT. It is translated as CASSYSVGSTEAFF.

The chain couples TRBV7-8 to TRBJ2-5; perhaps D is TRBD1 or TRBD2 (7 bases each). The CDR3 has 17 amino acids. V was pared by 4 bases and J by 2 bases, with 20 bases between. Germline CDR1 and CDR2: SGHVS and FQNEAQ. As DNA, the CDR3 is TGTGCCAGCAGCTCCCGGGGTGACAGGGAGGGGCAAGAGACCCAGTACTTC. This encodes CASSSRGDREGQETQYF. Drawing the rest from reference TRBV7-8 and TRBJ2-5, the complete variable domain is GAGVSQSPRYKVAKRGQDVALRCDPISGHVSLFWYQQALGQGPEFLTYFQNEAQLDKSGLPSDRFFAERPEGSVSTLKIQRTQQEDSAVYLCASSSRGDREGQETQYFGPGTRLLVL.

The rearrangement links TRBV29-1 to TRBJ2-2, with 8 bases matching TRBD2. V dropped 4 bases and J dropped 5; count of bases not matched to a gene: 9. This CDR3 contains 15 residues. The germline V gene encodes CDR1 SQVTM and CDR2 ANQGSEA. The CDR3 coding sequence is TGCAGCGTTGGAGGAGCGGGAGAGGATACCGGGGAGCTGTTTTTT. Encoded protein: CSVGGAGEDTGELFF.

This clone was seen more than once but under ten times. Written as DNA, the CDR3 is TGTGCCAGCAGTCCGGACATTCTTTCTGGAAACACCATATATTTT. The encoded protein is CASSPDILSGNTIYF. The chain is built from TRBV9 and TRBJ1-3; D may be TRBD1 (5 bases). Trimming removed 5 bases at V and 1 base at J, with 13 bases between. CDR1 is SGDLS and CDR2 is YYNGEE in the germline V gene. This CDR3 contains 15 residues.

The chain joins TRBV27 to TRBJ2-1; no reliable D call. There are 13 residues in the CDR3. V lost 8 bases and J 0 bases, leaving 8 bases between the germline ends. The germline V gene has CDR1 MNHEY and CDR2 SMNVEV (reference sequence). The CDR3 region is CASGQSSYNEQFF. The DNA for the CDR3 is TGTGCCAGCGGGCAGAGCTCCTACAATGAGCAGTTCTTC.

The gene calls are TRBV29-1 and TRBJ1-4; D remains ambiguous. The CDR3 spans 11 residues. With 7 bases removed from V and 5 bases from J, the gap between germline ends came to 8 bases. Germline CDR1 is SQVTM and CDR2 is ANQGSEA. The CDR3 region is CSGAWNEKLFF. The CDR3 nucleotides read TGCAGCGGCGCCTGGAATGAAAAACTGTTTTTT.

This clone came up a few times. This chain joins TRBV19 and TRBJ2-1; D is uncertain. CDR1 LNHDA and CDR2 SQIVND come from the germline V gene (reference sequence). This CDR3 has 12 residues. Trimming took off 1 base at V and 6 bases at J, with 4 bases between the two ends. The CDR3: CASSIAGNEQFF. In nucleotides, the CDR3 is TGTGCCAGTAGTATAGCGGGCAATGAGCAGTTCTTC.

The genes are TRBV6-1 and TRBJ2-6; D not resolved. Germline CDR1 MNHNS, CDR2 SASEGT. Trimming removed 0 bases from V and 0 bases from J, with 6 bases in between. This CDR3 is 16 amino acids long. CDR3 coding DNA: TGTGCCAGCAGTGAAGCGGAGTTCTCTGGGGCCAACGTCCTGACTTTC. Translated, it gives CASSEAEFSGANVLTF.

This clone was detected only a few times. This chain joins TRBV29-1 and TRBJ1-1, with D uncertain. V was clipped by 4 bases and J by 5 bases, with 11 bases between them. The CDR3 is 12 amino acids. Germline CDR1 and CDR2: SQVTM and ANQGSEA. As DNA, the CDR3 is TGCAGCGTTGTAGATATAAGGACTGAAGCTTTCTTT. This sequence encodes CSVVDIRTEAFF.

The V gene is TRBV6-6, the J gene TRBJ2-2; D is unresolved. The CDR3 has 12 amino acids. Germline CDR1 MNHNY, CDR2 SVGAGI (reference sequence). Trimming shortened V by 5 bases and J by 5 bases, and 6 bases separated the two germline ends. CDR3 residues: CASSPLTGELFF. The CDR3 nucleotides are TGTGCCAGCAGTCCTTTGACCGGGGAGCTGTTTTTT.

The genes are TRBV7-9 and TRBJ2-1; the D is unclear. V was clipped by 3 bases and J by 9 bases, with 3 bases between them. The CDR3 contains 10 residues. CDR1 is SEHNR and CDR2 is FQNEAQ in the germline V gene (reference sequence). The CDR3: CASSLFEQFF. CDR3 DNA sequence: TGTGCCAGCAGCTTGTTTGAGCAGTTCTTC.

The V call is TRBV28, the J call TRBJ1-1; TRBD1 matches at 8 bases. Germline CDR1 and CDR2: MDHEN and SYDVKM. The CDR3 extends over 13 amino acids. Germline trimming cut 3 bases from V and 8 bases from J; bases unmatched to any gene: 5. DNA for the CDR3: TGTGCCAGCAGTTTTACCCGGGACAGGGAAGCTTTCTTT. Residues: CASSFTRDREAFF.

The chain couples TRBV29-1 to TRBJ2-7; D call uncertain. Germline-derived CDR1 and CDR2 are SQVTM and ANQGSEA. V was trimmed by 8 bases and J by 1 base, leaving 12 bases between them. The CDR3 consists of 12 residues. As DNA, the CDR3 is TGCAGCCTACTATCGGAGTCCTACGAGCAGTACTTC. Translated, it gives CSLLSESYEQYF.

This clone was found once. This chain joins TRBV30 and TRBJ1-1; tentatively, D is TRBD1 (6 bases). Per germline, CDR1 GTSNPN and CDR2 SVGIG (reference sequence). The CDR3 covers 11 residues. The V and J ends lost 8 bases and 10 bases respectively, with 17 bases between them. This CDR3 reads CALDRGGGAFF. The DNA for the CDR3 is TGTGCCCTCGACCGCGGAGGGGGAGCTTTCTTT.

The chain has TRBV27 and TRBJ2-7; TRBD1 agrees at 11 bases. The V gene's germline CDR1 is MNHEY and CDR2 SMNVEV (reference sequence). CDR3 length: 14 residues. V was clipped by 6 bases and J by 3 bases; unmatched bases: 4. The CDR3 sequence is CASRGTGGGYEQYF. Here the CDR3 DNA reads TGTGCCAGCAGGGGGACAGGGGGAGGCTACGAGCAGTACTTC.

Only a few counts were recorded for this clone. The rearrangement joins TRBV29-1 to TRBJ2-7, with D tentatively TRBD2 (6 bases). CDR3 size: 12 residues. Germline V CDR1 and CDR2: SQVTM, ANQGSEA. The V end lost 4 bases, the J end lost 0 bases, and 7 bases lay between the germline ends. The chain's CDR3 is CSVARDSYEQYF. The DNA for the CDR3 is TGCAGCGTTGCGCGGGACTCCTACGAGCAGTACTTC.

The chain is built from TRBV5-6 and TRBJ1-6, with a possible D match to TRBD1 (5 bases). V lost 4 bases and J 8 bases, leaving 10 bases between the germline ends. This CDR3 region has 13 residues. Germline assignment: CDR1 SGHDT and CDR2 YYEEEE. CDR3 in amino acids: CASSTGSDSPLHF. DNA of the CDR3: TGTGCCAGCAGCACAGGTTCTGATTCACCCCTCCACTTT.

This clone occurred a few times. J is TRBJ2-3 and V is TRBV29-1, with 8 bases lining up with TRBD2. Trimming at V came to 2 bases and at J to 7 bases, leaving 8 bases not matched to a gene. The CDR3 consists of 14 residues. Germline V gives CDR1 SQVTM, CDR2 ANQGSEA. CDR3 DNA sequence: TGCAGCGTTGAAAGCTACGGGAGGGCCAATACGCAGTATTTT. Translating it yields CSVESYGRANTQYF.

The genes are TRBV9 and TRBJ2-3; TRBD2 aligns across 12 bases. Per germline, CDR1 SGDLS and CDR2 YYNGEE. Trimming removed 1 base from V and 5 bases from J; junction bases left unmatched: 2. CDR3 length: 15 amino acids. The CDR3 sequence: CASSVLTSGGDTQYF. The CDR3 DNA sequence: TGTGCCAGCAGCGTATTGACTAGCGGGGGAGATACGCAGTATTTT.

The V gene is TRBV29-1, the J gene TRBJ2-1; TRBD2 is a possible D gene (5 bases). V lost 0 bases and J 6 bases, leaving 15 bases between the germline ends. Per germline, CDR1 SQVTM and CDR2 ANQGSEA. The length of the CDR3 is 15 residues. The CDR3 region is CSVEDSSGTINEQFF. In DNA, the CDR3 is TGCAGCGTTGAAGACTCGAGCGGAACTATCAATGAGCAGTTCTTC.